These T cell receptor beta chains were read from a single sample in a study of CD4 T cells in relation to SARS-CoV-2 and coronaviruses. Their cognate antigens are unknown. TCRdb keeps only in-frame clones here, not all; method: immunoSEQ multiplex PCR. The sample contains tens of thousands of clones, approximately 76% of which appear only once. The sequencing sample was made of CD4+ T cells from PBMCs, cultured in vitro. These receptors were obtained from a human donor in good health. The CDR3 runs from the conserved cysteine through the conserved F or W. The D gene is left open where the match is weak. Size tells how often a clone was seen (once, few, many) or the class of an expanded clone, and some rows leave it out.

j_call v_call clone_size d_call cdr3_aa cdr3_nt
TRBJ2-7 TRBV5-1 NA NA CASSLAPIYEQYF TGCGCCAGCAGCTTGGCCCCTATATACGAGCAGTACTTC
TRBJ1-3 TRBV28 NA NA CASSLAGNTIYF TGTGCCAGCAGTTTGGCTGGAAACACCATATATTTT
TRBJ1-6 TRBV5-1 once NA CASSPDRDIRNSPLHF TGCGCCAGCAGCCCGGACCGGGACATACGTAATTCACCCCTCCACTTT
TRBJ2-7 TRBV6-5 NA TRBD1 CASSPGQGLSEQYF TGTGCCAGCAGTCCGGGACAGGGTCTCAGCGAGCAGTACTTC
TRBJ2-3 TRBV18 NA NA CASSPGLYTDTQYF TGTGCCAGCTCACCAGGGCTCTACACAGATACGCAGTATTTT
TRBJ1-5 TRBV19 NA NA CASGGQRNSNQPQHF TGTGCCAGTGGTGGACAGCGGAATAGCAATCAGCCCCAGCATTTT
TRBJ1-3 TRBV6-5 NA NA CASTPPRGMRNTIYF TGTGCCAGCACGCCACCTCGGGGAATGAGGAACACCATATATTTT
TRBJ1-6 TRBV19 NA NA CASMGHNNSPLHF TGTGCCAGTATGGGACACAATAATTCACCCCTCCACTTT
TRBJ2-3 TRBV4-1 NA TRBD2 CASSQVGTSGNTDTQYF TGCGCCAGCAGCCAAGTCGGGACTAGCGGGAACACAGATACGCAGTATTTT
TRBJ2-1 TRBV15 once NA CATSRGRNDHFRFF TGTGCCACCAGCAGAGGCCGAAACGACCATTTTCGGTTCTTC
TRBJ1-1 TRBV7-2 NA NA CASSFGGYTEAFF TGTGCCAGCAGCTTTGGAGGATACACTGAAGCTTTCTTT
TRBJ1-2 TRBV9 NA NA CASSVAGVSYGYTF TGTGCCAGCAGCGTAGCAGGGGTTAGCTATGGCTACACCTTC
TRBJ1-5 TRBV10-3 NA TRBD1 CATARGQGIDNQPQHF TGTGCCACCGCTCGGGGACAGGGTATAGACAATCAGCCCCAGCATTTT
TRBJ2-7 TRBV19 NA TRBD2 CASSIASGNFEQYF TGTGCCAGTAGTATAGCTAGCGGGAACTTCGAGCAGTACTTC
TRBJ2-6 TRBV6-4 NA NA CASSDSYSGANVLTF TGTGCCAGCAGTGACTCTTACTCTGGGGCCAACGTCCTGACTTTC
TRBJ2-3 TRBV5-1 NA NA CASAAGRGRDTQYF TGCGCCAGCGCAGCTGGTCGCGGCAGAGATACGCAGTATTTT
TRBJ1-2 TRBV30 NA NA CAWRGSYGYTF TGTGCCTGGAGAGGATCCTATGGCTACACCTTC
TRBJ1-4 TRBV19 few NA CASSPLDGNEKLFF TGTGCCAGTAGCCCTCTCGACGGGAATGAAAAACTGTTTTTT
TRBJ2-1 TRBV6-5 NA TRBD2 CASAGLAVYNEQFF TGTGCCAGTGCGGGACTAGCGGTCTACAATGAGCAGTTCTTC
TRBJ2-2 TRBV5-1 NA NA CASSFPATGELFF TGCGCCAGCAGCTTCCCAGCCACCGGGGAGCTGTTTTTT
TRBJ1-4 TRBV2 few NA CASRVSNEKLFF TGTGCCAGCAGGGTTTCTAATGAAAAACTGTTTTTT
TRBJ1-1 TRBV30 once NA CAGGGKNTEAFF TGTGCCGGGGGGGGAAAGAACACTGAAGCTTTCTTT
TRBJ1-6 TRBV6-1 NA TRBD1 CASSDRGDSPLHF TGTGCCAGCAGTGACAGGGGGGATTCACCCCTCCACTTT
TRBJ1-5 TRBV2 NA NA CASGRDSNQPQHF TGTGCCAGCGGGCGAGATAGCAATCAGCCCCAGCATTTT